This T cell receptor beta chain was obtained from a study of blood T cells in healthy people across ages. Looked up from germline, CDR1 is MNHEY and CDR2 is SMNVEV (reference sequence). CDR3 length equals 15 residues. The study's findings and limits: The study could not conclusively compare naive and antigen-experienced cells, given its unsorted PBMCs. Older age coincided with a roughly linear decline in TCR beta diversity per million T cells. TCR beta diversity was tightly associated with the proportion of naive T cells. Higher diversity and more naive CD4+ cells were features of long-lived donors, compared to aged donors.

The second PCR ran about 6 to 12 cycles with a sample-barcoded 5' primer and J-beta primers. TCRdb re-analysed the 5' RACE reads in MiXCR, keeping a single row per CDR3 protein. The data hold hundreds of thousands of distinct CDR3 sequences, with 35% to 45% observed a single time. As to this clonotype: The antigen is unknown.

The rearrangement joins TRBV27 to TRBJ2-5, with TRBD1 as a possible D gene (7 bases). Gene TRBJ2-7 matches the end of the DNA better, so the J call may be wrong. The sample comprised blood. The receptor's source is a woman aged 55-69 years in good health. This CDR3 is CASSPQGGSIYEQYF. In nucleotides, the CDR3 is TGTGCCAGCAGTCCTCAGGGGGGATCCATCTACGAGCAGTACTTC.